This T cell receptor beta chain is from a study of T cell responses to AZD1222 COVID-19 vaccine. For this clone: Its antigen is not identified.

The study's findings and limits: Repertoires were obtained solely post-peak T cell response.

The protocol was immunoSEQ multiplex PCR, while the TCRdb copy is restricted to in-frame clones and leaves out a portion. The data show more than 80,000 clones, with approximately 90% seen just once and about a fifth held by the top ten. The source is an adult in good health. Sequenced material: peripheral blood, taken on day 0 of AZD1222 vaccination.

CDR3 sequence: CASSQQGAAGELFF. The CDR3 coding sequence is TGTGCCAGCAGCCAACAGGGGGCGGCCGGGGAGCTGTTTTTT. The rearrangement uses TRBV5-4 and TRBJ2-2; TRBD1 matches 9 bases. The length of the CDR3 is 14 residues. Germline V lookup: CDR1 SGHNT, CDR2 YYREEE (reference sequence). With V trimmed by 4 bases and J by 6 bases, 4 bases remained unmatched. Using reference TRBV5-4 and TRBJ2-2 for the parts outside the CDR3, the full variable domain is ETGVTQSPTHLIKTRGQQVTLRCSSQSGHNTVSWYQQALGQGPQFIFQYYREEENGRGNFPPRFSGLQFPNYSSELNVNALELDDSALYLCASSQQGAAGELFFGEGSRLTVL.